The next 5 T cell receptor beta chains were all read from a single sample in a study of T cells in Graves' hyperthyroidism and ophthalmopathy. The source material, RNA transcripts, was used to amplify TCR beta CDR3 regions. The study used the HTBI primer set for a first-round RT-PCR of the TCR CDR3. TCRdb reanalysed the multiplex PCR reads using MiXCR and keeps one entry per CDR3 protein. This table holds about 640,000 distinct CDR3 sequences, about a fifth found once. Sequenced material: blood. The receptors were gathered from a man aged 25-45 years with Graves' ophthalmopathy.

DNA for the CDR3: TGTGCCAGCATCTGGGGGACAGGGGGCAAAGGGGCCAACGTCCTGACTTTC. Protein: CASIWGTGGKGANVLTF. The rearrangement uses TRBV11-2 and TRBJ2-6; 12 bases agree with TRBD1. J lost 4 bases, V lost 7 bases, and 8 bases had no gene match. CDR1 and CDR2 (germline): SGHAT, FQNNGV. This CDR3 is 17 amino acids long.

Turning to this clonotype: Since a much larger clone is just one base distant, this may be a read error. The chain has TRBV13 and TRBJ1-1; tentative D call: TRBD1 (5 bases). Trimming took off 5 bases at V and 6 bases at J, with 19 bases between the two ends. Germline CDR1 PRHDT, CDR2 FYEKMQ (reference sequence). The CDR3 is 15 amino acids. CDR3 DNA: TGTGCCAGCAGCCAGGACGGGGCCGGAGTCGCTGAAGCTTTCTTT. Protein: CASSQDGAGVAEAFF.

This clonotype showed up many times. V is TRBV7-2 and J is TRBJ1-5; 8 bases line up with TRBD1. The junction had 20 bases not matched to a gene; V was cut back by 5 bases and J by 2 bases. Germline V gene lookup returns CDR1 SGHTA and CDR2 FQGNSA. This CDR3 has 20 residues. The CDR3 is CASSATYGTGSYLGNQPQHF. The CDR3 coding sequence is TGTGCCAGCAGCGCAACCTACGGGACAGGATCATATCTCGGCAATCAGCCCCAGCATTTT.

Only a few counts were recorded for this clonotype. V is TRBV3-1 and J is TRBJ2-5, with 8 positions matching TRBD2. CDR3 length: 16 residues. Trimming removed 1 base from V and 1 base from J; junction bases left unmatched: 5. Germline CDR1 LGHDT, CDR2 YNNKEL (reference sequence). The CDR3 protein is CASSQVGLAAQETQYF. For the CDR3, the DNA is TGTGCCAGCAGCCAAGTTGGACTAGCAGCCCAAGAGACCCAGTACTTC.

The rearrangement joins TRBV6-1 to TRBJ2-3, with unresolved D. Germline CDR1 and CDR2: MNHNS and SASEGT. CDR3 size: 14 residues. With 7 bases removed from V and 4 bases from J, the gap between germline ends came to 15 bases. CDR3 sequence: CASTPRATPDTQYF. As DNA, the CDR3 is TGTGCCAGCACTCCTCGGGCCACCCCAGATACGCAGTATTTT.